These 19 T cell receptor beta chains were all obtained from the same sample, sequenced in a study of technical replicates of blood from a handful of donors. The table came from immunoSEQ multiplex PCR; TCRdb's copy has only in-frame clones and leaves some out. The data show around 56,000 clones, roughly 96% seen once. The specimen was PBMCs. The receptors originated from a human donor in good health. Some clones in this sample may be carry-over from other donors' samples.

The rearrangement joins TRBV11-3 to TRBJ2-2, with a possible D match to TRBD2 (5 bases). There are 14 residues in the CDR3. From germline, CDR1 is SGHNT and CDR2 YENEEA. V lost 3 bases, J lost 5 bases, and 10 bases lay in between. The CDR3: CASSLRPGTGELFF. CDR3 coding DNA: TGTGCCAGCAGCTTGCGGCCGGGGACCGGGGAGCTGTTTTTT.

This rearrangement joins TRBV7-9 to TRBJ1-2; 7 bases fit TRBD1. The CDR3 contains 14 residues. In germline, CDR1 is SEHNR, CDR2 FQNEAQ (reference sequence). V was clipped by 3 bases and J by 4 bases; unmatched bases: 5. The CDR3 reads CASSLGQSIYGYTF. CDR3 DNA sequence: TGTGCCAGCAGCTTGGGACAGTCTATCTATGGCTACACCTTC.

The sample holds one count of this clone. V usage is TRBV4-1 and J usage is TRBJ2-2, with TRBD2 matching 9 bases. J lost 3 bases, V lost 5 bases, and 7 bases had no gene match. There are 16 residues in the CDR3. Germline V gene data show CDR1 as MGHRA and CDR2 as YSYEKL. The CDR3 protein is CASSRISGGHTGELFF. The DNA for the CDR3 is TGCGCCAGCAGCAGAATTAGCGGGGGTCACACCGGGGAGCTGTTTTTT.

There are a few counts of this clone. This chain connects TRBV12-5 to TRBJ2-3; perhaps TRBD1 as D (6 bases). Trimming took off 2 bases at V and 1 base at J, with 16 bases between the two ends. Germline-derived CDR1 and CDR2 are LGHNT and FRNRAP. The CDR3 is 17 residues long. The CDR3 protein is CASGLSTGTPGTDTQYF. The CDR3 coding sequence is TGTGCTAGTGGTTTGTCGACCGGGACACCAGGCACAGATACGCAGTATTTT.

The rearrangement links TRBV7-3 to TRBJ2-1; 11 bases match TRBD2. The CDR3 has 16 residues. V dropped 6 bases and J dropped 2; count of bases not matched to a gene: 6. Germline V gives CDR1 SGHTA, CDR2 FQGTGA. The CDR3 loop is CASSLAGGYPYNEQFF. CDR3 sequence (DNA): TGTGCCAGCAGTCTAGCGGGGGGATACCCCTACAATGAGCAGTTCTTC.

The V call is TRBV7-8, the J call TRBJ2-5; TRBD2 aligns across 7 bases. The CDR3 has 14 amino acids. Germline loops: CDR1 SGHVS, CDR2 FQNEAQ. Losses at the gene ends were 3 bases for V and 1 base for J; bases not matched to a gene: 2. CDR3 protein: CASSFLAAQETQYF. The CDR3 nucleotides read TGTGCCAGCAGCTTTCTAGCGGCCCAAGAGACCCAGTACTTC.

This clone is a singleton in its sample. The rearrangement links TRBV6-5 to TRBJ1-2; possibly TRBD1 for D (5 bases). CDR3 length: 16 residues. The ends were cut back, 2 bases at V and 0 bases at J, with 13 bases in the middle. Germline CDR1 MNHEY, CDR2 SVGAGI. This chain's CDR3 is CASSYNGAKTNYGYTF. The CDR3 coding sequence is TGTGCCAGCAGTTACAATGGGGCGAAAACTAACTATGGCTACACCTTC.

V gene TRBV7-2 combines with J gene TRBJ1-4; TRBD1 matches 10 bases. Germline-derived CDR1 and CDR2 are SGHTA and FQGNSA. The CDR3 totals 16 residues. After removal of 4 bases from V and 8 bases from J, the junction contained 10 bases not matched to a gene. CDR3 residues: CASSWAGTGAGEKLFF. The CDR3 coding sequence is TGTGCCAGCAGCTGGGCCGGGACAGGGGCCGGGGAAAAACTGTTTTTT.

The rearrangement joins TRBV4-1 to TRBJ2-6, with 7 bases that match TRBD1. The CDR3 consists of 16 residues. Trimming removed 5 bases from V and 1 base from J; junction bases left unmatched: 5. Germline lookup yields CDR1 MGHRA and CDR2 YSYEKL. CDR3 in DNA: TGCGCCAGCAGCAGGACAGGCTCTTCTGGGGCCAACGTCCTGACTTTC. Protein: CASSRTGSSGANVLTF.

The chain has TRBV14 and TRBJ2-1; 10 bases map to TRBD2. CDR1 and CDR2 (germline): SGHDN, FVKESK. The CDR3 is made up of 15 amino acids. Unmatched junction bases numbered 5, after V lost 3 bases and J lost 6 bases. Here the CDR3 DNA reads TGTGCCAGCAGCCATCGGGTAGCGGGAGGCAATGAGCAGTTCTTC. Protein sequence: CASSHRVAGGNEQFF.

J is TRBJ1-6 and V is TRBV5-5; the D is unclear. V lost 3 bases to trimming and J lost 11 bases, with 12 bases between them. There are 13 residues in the CDR3. Germline V lookup: CDR1 SGHKS, CDR2 YYEKEE (reference sequence). CDR3 bases: TGTGCCAGCAGCTCTATATCCATGACACCCCTCCACTTT. This translates into CASSSISMTPLHF.

The chain joins TRBV5-1 to TRBJ1-1; a possible D gene is TRBD1 (5 bases). Germline V gene sequence: CDR1 SGHRS, CDR2 YFSETQ. V was clipped by 3 bases and J by 1 base, with 10 bases between them. The CDR3 spans 14 residues. CDR3 DNA: TGCGCCAGCAGCTGGACCACAGGGAACACTGAAGCTTTCTTT. Encoded protein: CASSWTTGNTEAFF.

The chain links TRBV7-2 to TRBJ1-1, with D perhaps TRBD1 (5 bases). Trimming removed 5 bases from V and 1 base from J, with 8 bases in between. Germline loops: CDR1 SGHTA, CDR2 FQGNSA. This CDR3 is 13 amino acids long. The CDR3 DNA is TGTGCCAGCAGCCGACAGACGAACACTGAAGCTTTCTTT. Protein sequence: CASSRQTNTEAFF.

This rearrangement joins TRBV6-1 to TRBJ1-1; possibly TRBD1 for D (6 bases). Trimming took 2 bases from V and 6 from J, leaving 16 bases between them. Per the germline V gene, CDR1 is MNHNS and CDR2 is SASEGT. This CDR3 has 15 amino acids. CDR3 bases: TGTGCCAGCAGTGAATGGGTTGGGGGCCGACCTGAAGCTTTCTTT. It translates to CASSEWVGGRPEAFF.

The chain carries TRBV13 and TRBJ2-3, with a weak D call TRBD2 (6 bases). V gave up 4 bases and J gave up 4 bases, with 12 bases separating them. Germline V gene lookup returns CDR1 PRHDT and CDR2 FYEKMQ (reference sequence). The CDR3 has 14 amino acids. CDR3 region: CASSSGLRADTQYF. DNA for the CDR3: TGTGCCAGCAGCTCGGGACTGCGCGCAGATACGCAGTATTTT.

The V call is TRBV4-1, the J call TRBJ1-5; TRBD1 aligns across 7 bases. Germline CDR1 is MGHRA and CDR2 is YSYEKL. This CDR3 has 17 amino acids. V shed 2 bases, J shed 11 bases, and the junction held 18 bases outside the gene matches. DNA of the CDR3: TGCGCCAGCAGCCAATTTACAGGGGCTTACACTCCAGAGACCCAGCATTTT. This encodes CASSQFTGAYTPETQHF.

The chain recombines TRBV5-6 with TRBJ2-7; possibly TRBD1 for D (6 bases). Germline lookup yields CDR1 SGHDT and CDR2 YYEEEE. The CDR3 runs 14 residues. The V and J ends lost 4 bases and 7 bases respectively, with 18 bases between them. DNA for the CDR3: TGTGCCAGCAGCGCGGACGGGTTAACAGGGGAGCAGTACTTC. Translated: CASSADGLTGEQYF.

This clone is a singleton in its sample. The rearrangement joins TRBV5-4 to TRBJ2-1; D perhaps matches TRBD1 (5 bases). Per germline, CDR1 SGHNT and CDR2 YYREEE (reference sequence). The CDR3 is 12 amino acids. Between the trimmed V and J ends, which lost 3 bases and 9 bases, there was a span of 10 bases. CDR3 DNA sequence: TGTGCCAGCAGCTGGGGCCTGAGTGAGCAGTTCTTC. Its translation is CASSWGLSEQFF.

The gene calls are TRBV29-1 and TRBJ1-1; the D gene is possibly TRBD1 (5 bases). Trimming removed 3 bases from V and 3 bases from J, with 14 bases in between. CDR1 and CDR2 from the germline V gene are SQVTM and ANQGSEA. The CDR3 is made up of 14 amino acids. The CDR3 protein is CSVELWGGYTEAFF. DNA of the CDR3: TGCAGCGTTGAGCTATGGGGGGGGTACACTGAAGCTTTCTTT.